Listed below are T cell receptor beta chains from one sample, sequenced in a study of blood T cell repertoires in COVID-19. The data were produced by immunoSEQ multiplex PCR, yet TCRdb's version contains in-frame clones alone and is incomplete. The sample has roughly 63,000 clones; roughly four fifths are singletons. The sample comprised peripheral blood. These receptors came from a woman aged 80 or over with acute or convalescent COVID-19. Each CDR3 is given with its conserved first and last residue. The D gene is left open where the match is weak. Some rows have no size entry. The others give once, few or many, or a class for an expanded clone.

>NA|TRBV27|TRBJ2-1|NA|13
CASSRSAYNEQFF
TGTGCCAGCAGCCGTAGCGCCTACAATGAGCAGTTCTTC
>NA|TRBV7-2|TRBJ2-5|TRBD2|15
CASSTDGTSGETQYF
TGTGCCAGCAGCACGGACGGGACTAGCGGTGAGACCCAGTACTTC
>NA|TRBV29-1|TRBJ2-3|TRBD2|15
CSVDHGLAATDTQYF
TGCAGCGTCGACCACGGACTAGCGGCCACAGATACGCAGTATTTT
>NA|TRBV27|TRBJ2-1|NA|14
CASSQTGFHNEQFF
TGTGCCAGCAGTCAAACAGGGTTCCACAATGAGCAGTTCTTC
>once|TRBV5-4|TRBJ2-2|TRBD2|19
CASSLPGLAGGGSTGELFF
TGTGCCAGCAGCTTGCCGGGACTAGCGGGAGGGGGGAGCACCGGGGAGCTGTTTTTT
>few|TRBV12-3/TRBV12-4|TRBJ2-3|NA|12
CASAGLGDTQYF
TGTGCCTCGGCGGGGTTAGGAGATACGCAGTATTTT
>NA|TRBV23-1|TRBJ2-5|TRBD1|15
CASSRRDRGQETQYF
TGCGCCAGCAGTCGCCGGGACAGGGGGCAAGAGACCCAGTACTTC
>NA|TRBV12-3/TRBV12-4|TRBJ1-2|NA|13
CATDRRGDYGYTF
TGTGCCACAGATAGGCGGGGGGATTATGGCTACACCTTC
>NA|TRBV7-2|TRBJ2-3|TRBD2|16
CASSSRLAGGTDTQYF
TGTGCCAGCAGCTCTCGACTAGCGGGAGGCACAGATACGCAGTATTTT
>many|TRBV4-1|TRBJ1-1|NA|16
CASSPRGAPRNTEAFF
TGCGCCAGCAGCCCCCGCGGGGCCCCCCGGAACACTGAAGCTTTCTTT
>NA|TRBV4-3|TRBJ1-2|NA|16
CASSQEFTGTTYGYTF
TGCGCCAGCAGCCAAGAGTTTACGGGAACTACCTATGGCTACACCTTC
>NA|TRBV19|TRBJ1-2|NA|14
CASSGPSGYYGYTF
TGTGCCAGTAGTGGCCCCTCAGGGTACTATGGCTACACCTTC
>NA|TRBV6-2/TRBV6-3|TRBJ1-1|NA|12
CASSLTQFEAFF
TGTGCCAGCAGCCTCACCCAGTTTGAAGCTTTCTTT
>NA|TRBV28|TRBJ1-2|TRBD1|13
CASSRDRGRGYTF
TGTGCCAGCAGCCGCGACAGGGGGCGGGGCTACACCTTC
>NA|TRBV6-2/TRBV6-3|TRBJ2-2|TRBD1|15
CASSPGQLNTGELFF
TGTGCCAGCAGTCCGGGACAGCTGAACACCGGGGAGCTGTTTTTT
>NA|TRBV18|TRBJ2-5|TRBD1|15
CASSPPSQGRETQYF
TGTGCCAGCTCACCACCCTCACAGGGGCGAGAGACCCAGTACTTC
>NA|TRBV27|TRBJ2-7|TRBD1|15
CATSPGTGVYNEQYF
TGTGCCACCTCCCCCGGGACAGGGGTATACAACGAGCAGTACTTC
>NA|TRBV6-7|TRBJ2-1|TRBD2|20
CASPNSGLAGGFNRHNEQFF
TGTGCCAGCCCCAACTCGGGACTAGCGGGAGGATTTAACCGGCACAATGAGCAGTTCTTC
>few|TRBV7-9|TRBJ1-2|NA|14
CASSYGGEGYGYTF
TGTGCCAGCAGCTATGGGGGCGAGGGCTATGGCTACACCTTC
>few|TRBV7-2|TRBJ2-2|NA|15
CASSLDPGLTGELFF
TGTGCCAGCAGCTTAGACCCTGGACTCACCGGGGAGCTGTTTTTT
>many|TRBV20-1|TRBJ1-1|TRBD1|11
CSAGTGEEAFF
TGCAGTGCCGGGACAGGGGAGGAAGCTTTCTTT
>NA|TRBV11-3|TRBJ1-3|NA|15
CASSLRQGLGNTIYF
TGTGCCAGCAGCTTAAGGCAGGGGCTCGGAAACACCATATATTTT
>NA|TRBV11-2|TRBJ1-4|NA|15
CASSLVGDGGEKLFF
TGTGCCAGCAGCTTAGTTGGGGACGGGGGTGAAAAACTGTTTTTT
>NA|TRBV7-2|TRBJ2-2|NA|15
CASSLTGPNTGELFF
TGTGCCAGCAGCTTAACAGGGCCTAACACCGGGGAGCTGTTTTTT
>once|TRBV6-2/TRBV6-3|TRBJ2-1|TRBD2|15
CASSYSGTTLDEQFF
TGTGCCAGCAGTTACTCCGGGACTACCTTGGATGAGCAGTTCTTC
>NA|TRBV11-2|TRBJ1-1|TRBD1|15
CASSLGQGLNTEAFF
TGTGCCAGCAGCCTAGGACAGGGGTTGAACACTGAAGCTTTCTTT
>few|TRBV7-8|TRBJ2-5|NA|12
CASSGRGETQYF
TGTGCCAGCAGCGGGAGAGGTGAGACCCAGTACTTC
>NA|TRBV7-2|TRBJ1-4|TRBD1|15
CASSSMTGGDEKLFF
TGTGCCAGCAGCTCCATGACAGGGGGAGATGAAAAACTGTTTTTT
>NA|TRBV5-5|TRBJ2-2|NA|13
CASSLQGSGELFF
TGTGCCAGCAGCCTACAGGGAAGCGGGGAGCTGTTTTTT
>NA|TRBV11-2|TRBJ1-5|NA|13
CASSPGGNQPQHF
TGTGCCAGCAGCCCAGGGGGCAATCAGCCCCAGCATTTT
>NA|TRBV10-3|TRBJ2-2|NA|15
CAIQGNQGGIGELFF
TGTGCCATCCAGGGAAATCAAGGGGGAATCGGGGAGCTGTTTTTT
>NA|TRBV7-2|TRBJ2-7|NA|14
CASSLSYSTYEQYF
TGTGCCAGCAGCTTATCGTACAGCACCTACGAGCAGTACTTC
>NA|TRBV5-6|TRBJ1-1|TRBD1|15
CASSNTGTGNTEAFF
TGTGCCAGCAGCAATACCGGGACAGGGAACACTGAAGCTTTCTTT
>NA|TRBV19|TRBJ2-1|TRBD1|15
CASSMAQGAYNEQFF
TGTGCCAGTAGTATGGCACAGGGGGCCTACAATGAGCAGTTCTTC
>NA|TRBV15|TRBJ2-1|NA|16
CATSRDFTQDYNEQFF
TGTGCCACCAGCAGAGATTTTACCCAGGACTACAATGAGCAGTTCTTC
>NA|TRBV30|TRBJ2-2|NA|13
CAWSVGDAGELFF
TGTGCCTGGAGTGTCGGGGATGCCGGGGAGCTGTTTTTT
>NA|TRBV19|TRBJ2-7|TRBD2|16
CASSPQSRTGGYEQYF
TGTGCCAGTTCCCCCCAGTCACGGACGGGAGGCTACGAGCAGTACTTC
>NA|TRBV5-4|TRBJ2-2|TRBD1|15
CASSSRQGVTGELFF
TGTGCCAGCAGCTCTAGACAGGGGGTCACCGGGGAGCTGTTTTTT
>NA|TRBV15|TRBJ2-7|TRBD1|17
CATSIGNNRDRVYEQYF
TGTGCCACCAGCATCGGAAATAACCGGGACAGGGTCTACGAGCAGTACTTC
>NA|TRBV19|TRBJ1-1|NA|14
CASSIRRVDTEAFF
TGTGCCAGTAGTATACGGCGGGTGGACACTGAAGCTTTCTTT
>NA|TRBV24-1|TRBJ2-7|NA|14
CATQDVGGIYEQYF
TGTGCCACCCAAGATGTGGGAGGTATCTACGAGCAGTACTTC
>few|TRBV9|TRBJ2-1|TRBD2|15
CASSVEGREGHEQFF
TGTGCCAGCAGCGTAGAGGGACGGGAGGGCCATGAGCAGTTCTTC
>medium-sized|TRBV4-3|TRBJ1-4|NA|14
CASSLEGDAEKLFF
TGCGCCAGCAGCCTAGAGGGAGACGCTGAAAAACTGTTTTTT
>NA|TRBV27|TRBJ2-2|TRBD2|15
CASRGTSGTVGELFF
TGTGCCAGCAGAGGGACTAGCGGGACAGTAGGGGAGCTGTTTTTT
>NA|TRBV30|TRBJ1-5|TRBD1|13
CAWTGGGYQPQHF
TGTGCCTGGACAGGGGGCGGGTATCAGCCCCAGCATTTT
>NA|TRBV9|TRBJ2-7|TRBD2|15
CASSVGSGSPYEQYF
TGTGCCAGCAGCGTAGGCAGCGGGAGCCCCTACGAGCAGTACTTC